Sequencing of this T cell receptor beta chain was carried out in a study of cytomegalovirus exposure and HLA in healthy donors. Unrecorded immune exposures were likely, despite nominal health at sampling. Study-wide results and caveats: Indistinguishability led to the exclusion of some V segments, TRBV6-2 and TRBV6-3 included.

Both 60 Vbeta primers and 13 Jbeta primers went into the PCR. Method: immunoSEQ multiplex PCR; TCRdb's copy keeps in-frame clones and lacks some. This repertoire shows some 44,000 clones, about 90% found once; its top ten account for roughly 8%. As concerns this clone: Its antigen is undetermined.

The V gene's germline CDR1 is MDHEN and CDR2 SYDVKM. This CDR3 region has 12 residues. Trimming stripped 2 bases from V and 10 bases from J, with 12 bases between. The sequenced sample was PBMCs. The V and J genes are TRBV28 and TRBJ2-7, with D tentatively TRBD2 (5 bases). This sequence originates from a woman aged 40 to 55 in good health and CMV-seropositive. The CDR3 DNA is TGTGCCAGCAGTTTAACAGAGGGCCACCAGTACTTC. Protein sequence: CASSLTEGHQYF. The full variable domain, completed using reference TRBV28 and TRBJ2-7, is DVKVTQSSRYLVKRTGEKVFLECVQDMDHENMFWYRQDPGLGLRLIYFSYDVKMKEKGDIPEGYSVSREKKERFSLILESASTNQTSMYLCASSLTEGHQYFGPGTRLTVT.